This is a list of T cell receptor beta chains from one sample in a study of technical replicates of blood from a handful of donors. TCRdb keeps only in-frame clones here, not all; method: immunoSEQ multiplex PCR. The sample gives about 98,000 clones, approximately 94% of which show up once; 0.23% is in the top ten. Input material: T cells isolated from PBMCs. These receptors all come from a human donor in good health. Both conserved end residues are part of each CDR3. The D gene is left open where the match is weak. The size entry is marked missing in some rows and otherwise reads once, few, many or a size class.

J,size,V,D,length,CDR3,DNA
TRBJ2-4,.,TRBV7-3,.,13,CASSLGGSDIQYF,TGTGCCAGCAGCTTAGGAGGATCGGACATTCAGTACTTC
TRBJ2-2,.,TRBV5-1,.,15,CASSLEQGNTGELFF,TGCGCCAGCAGCTTGGAACAGGGGAACACCGGGGAGCTGTTTTTT
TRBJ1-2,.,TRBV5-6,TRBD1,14,CASSLDQGAHGYTF,TGTGCCAGCAGCTTGGACCAGGGGGCGCATGGCTACACCTTC
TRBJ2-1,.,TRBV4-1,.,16,CASSQTVQLSYNEQFF,TGCGCCAGCAGCCAAACAGTTCAGCTCTCCTACAATGAGCAGTTCTTC
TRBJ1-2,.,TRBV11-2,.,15,CASSFGQGLSYGYTF,TGTGCCAGCAGCTTCGGCCAGGGCCTAAGCTATGGCTACACCTTC
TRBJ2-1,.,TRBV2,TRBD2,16,CASSESAGGPDNEQFF,TGTGCCAGCAGTGAAAGTGCGGGGGGGCCGGATAATGAGCAGTTCTTC
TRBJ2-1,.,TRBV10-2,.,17,CASSESTRGGTYNEQFF,TGCGCCAGCAGTGAGTCGACTCGCGGGGGCACCTACAATGAGCAGTTCTTC
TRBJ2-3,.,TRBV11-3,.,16,CASSLDRKGGTDTQYF,TGTGCCAGCAGCTTAGATCGTAAAGGGGGCACAGATACGCAGTATTTT
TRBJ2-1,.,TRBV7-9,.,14,CASSPGPRAHEQFF,TGTGCCAGCAGCCCCGGGCCCAGGGCACACGAGCAGTTCTTC
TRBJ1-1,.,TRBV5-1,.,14,CASSYQELNTEAFF,TGCGCCAGCAGCTACCAGGAATTGAACACTGAAGCTTTCTTT
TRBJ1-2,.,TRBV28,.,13,CASAARGLYGYTF,TGTGCCAGCGCCGCTCGGGGTCTCTATGGCTACACCTTC
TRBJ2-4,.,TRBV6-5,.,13,CASSASGQPIQYF,TGTGCCAGCAGTGCCTCTGGACAACCCATTCAGTACTTC
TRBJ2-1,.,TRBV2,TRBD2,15,CASSALTSGVGEQFF,TGTGCCAGCAGTGCGCTGACTAGCGGGGTCGGTGAGCAGTTCTTC
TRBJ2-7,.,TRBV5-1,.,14,CASTITGNSYEQYF,TGCGCCAGTACCATAACAGGTAACTCCTACGAGCAGTACTTC
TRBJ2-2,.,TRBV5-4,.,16,CASSPGAGDFLRELFF,TGTGCCAGCAGCCCGGGGGCGGGAGATTTTCTTCGGGAGCTGTTTTTT
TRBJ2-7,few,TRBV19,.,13,CASSVQASYEQYF,TGTGCCAGTAGTGTTCAGGCTTCCTACGAGCAGTACTTC
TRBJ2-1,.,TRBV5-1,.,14,CASSLTDSYNEQFF,TGCGCCAGCAGCTTGACAGATTCCTACAATGAGCAGTTCTTC
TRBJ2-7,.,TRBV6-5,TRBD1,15,CASSETGTGPYEQYF,TGTGCCAGCAGCGAAACCGGGACAGGCCCCTACGAGCAGTACTTC
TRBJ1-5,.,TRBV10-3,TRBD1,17,CAISQGDGRYGNQPQHF,TGTGCCATCTCACAGGGGGATGGGAGGTATGGCAATCAGCCCCAGCATTTT
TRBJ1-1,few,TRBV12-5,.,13,CASGLPYTSEAFF,TGTGCTAGTGGTTTGCCGTACACGTCAGAAGCTTTCTTT
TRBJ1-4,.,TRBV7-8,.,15,CASSGRTVFNEKLFF,TGTGCCAGCAGCGGTAGGACAGTGTTTAATGAAAAACTGTTTTTT
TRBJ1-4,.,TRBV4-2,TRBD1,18,CASSQRDRDRATNEKLFF,TGTGCCAGCAGCCAACGGGACAGAGACCGTGCAACTAATGAAAAACTGTTTTTT
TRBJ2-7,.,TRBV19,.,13,CASKGQPTYEQYF,TGTGCCAGTAAGGGGCAGCCAACCTACGAGCAGTACTTC
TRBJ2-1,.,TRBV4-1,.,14,CASSHQGRRDEQFF,TGCGCCAGCAGCCATCAGGGGCGCAGGGATGAGCAGTTCTTC
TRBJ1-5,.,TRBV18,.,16,CASSLDRTLGNQPQHF,TGTGCCAGCTCACTTGACAGGACTCTTGGCAATCAGCCCCAGCATTTT
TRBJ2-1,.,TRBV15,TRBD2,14,CATSAQLADNEQFF,TGTGCCACCAGCGCTCAACTAGCGGACAATGAGCAGTTCTTC
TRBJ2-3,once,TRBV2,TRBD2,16,CANSQGMREERDTQYF,TGTGCCAACTCCCAAGGGATGCGGGAGGAAAGAGATACGCAGTATTTT
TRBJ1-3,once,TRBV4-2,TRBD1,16,CASSQAQGAVGNTIYF,TGTGCCAGCAGCCAAGCCCAGGGGGCAGTTGGAAACACCATATATTTT
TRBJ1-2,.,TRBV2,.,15,CASSEIGATNYGYTF,TGTGCCAGCAGTGAAATCGGTGCGACTAACTATGGCTACACCTTC
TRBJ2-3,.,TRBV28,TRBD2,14,CASKPGLATDTQYF,TGTGCCAGCAAACCGGGACTAGCGACAGATACGCAGTATTTT
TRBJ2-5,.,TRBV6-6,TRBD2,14,CASSYYGRGETQYF,TGTGCCAGCAGTTACTATGGGCGGGGGGAGACCCAGTACTTC
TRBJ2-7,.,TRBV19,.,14,CASSIVQGGHEQYF,TGTGCCAGTAGTATAGTCCAGGGAGGACACGAGCAGTACTTC
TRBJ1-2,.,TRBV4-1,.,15,CASRRENTGFRGYTF,TGCGCCAGCAGACGCGAAAATACAGGGTTTCGTGGCTACACCTTC
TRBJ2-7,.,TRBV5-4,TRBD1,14,CASSLRQGRYEQYF,TGTGCCAGCAGCTTGCGACAGGGCCGCTACGAGCAGTACTTC
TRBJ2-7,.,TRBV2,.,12,CASTAQTYEQYF,TGTGCCAGCACAGCGCAAACCTACGAGCAGTACTTC
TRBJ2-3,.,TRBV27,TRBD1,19,CASSLILRTGPISTDTQYF,TGTGCCAGCAGTTTAATCCTCCGGACAGGGCCGATTAGCACAGATACGCAGTATTTT
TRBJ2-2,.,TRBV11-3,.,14,CASSLRSGTGELFF,TGTGCCAGCAGCCTGCGGTCGGGCACCGGGGAGCTGTTTTTT
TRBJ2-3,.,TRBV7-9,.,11,CASSPVDTQYF,TGTGCCAGCAGCCCAGTTGATACGCAGTATTTT
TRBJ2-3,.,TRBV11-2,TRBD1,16,CASSIGAGGRGDTQYF,TGTGCCAGCAGCATAGGGGCAGGGGGCAGGGGAGATACGCAGTATTTT
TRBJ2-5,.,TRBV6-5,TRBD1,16,CASSYGLTGGLETQYF,TGTGCCAGCAGTTATGGGCTGACAGGGGGCCTCGAGACCCAGTACTTC
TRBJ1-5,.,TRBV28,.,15,CASSVTDYSNQPQHF,TGTGCCAGCAGCGTGACAGATTATAGCAATCAGCCCCAGCATTTT
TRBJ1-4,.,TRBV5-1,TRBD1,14,CASSRGQGGEKLFF,TGCGCCAGCAGCCGAGGACAGGGTGGTGAAAAACTGTTTTTT